Detailed here is one TCR beta chain. Per the germline V gene, CDR1 is MRHNA and CDR2 is SNTAGT. There are 18 residues in the CDR3. V gave up 0 bases and J gave up 6 bases; unmatched junction bases: 13. Here immunoSEQ multiplex PCR was the method, and the copy in TCRdb shows in-frame clones only, minus some. The sample has 55,000 to 85,000 clones; around 97% are singletons. The sample comes from a study of technical replicates of blood from a few donors. This TCR was sampled from a human donor in good health. V and J are TRBV6-4 and TRBJ2-1; TRBD2 aligns across 8 bases. Material: T cells isolated from PBMCs. The CDR3: CASSDSIRNGRAGNEQFF. The CDR3 region has the DNA TGTGCCAGCAGTGACTCGATTAGAAACGGGAGGGCCGGCAATGAGCAGTTCTTC.